This paragraph covers one TCR beta chain sequence. The CDR3 runs to 14 residues. Germline V gives CDR1 SGHKS, CDR2 YYEKEE (reference sequence). V dropped 4 bases and J dropped 6; count of bases not matched to a gene: 6. This record comes from a study of OX40 agonist ivuxolimab in advanced cancers. The table came from immunoSEQ multiplex PCR; TCRdb's copy has only in-frame clones and leaves some out. The sample holds about 87,000 clones; around nine tenths are singletons and the top ten take about 1.6%. The chain uses TRBV5-5 and TRBJ2-3; 9 nucleotides align to TRBD2. The input for sequencing was CD4+ or CD8+ T cells sorted from blood, taken in a trial of the OX40 agonist ivuxolimab. The sequence came from an adult with an advanced solid tumor such as melanoma, head and neck, liver or kidney cancer. In nucleotides, the CDR3 is TGTGCCAGCAGCGGGGGACTAGCAGCCGATACGCAGTATTTT. Amino acids: CASSGGLAADTQYF.